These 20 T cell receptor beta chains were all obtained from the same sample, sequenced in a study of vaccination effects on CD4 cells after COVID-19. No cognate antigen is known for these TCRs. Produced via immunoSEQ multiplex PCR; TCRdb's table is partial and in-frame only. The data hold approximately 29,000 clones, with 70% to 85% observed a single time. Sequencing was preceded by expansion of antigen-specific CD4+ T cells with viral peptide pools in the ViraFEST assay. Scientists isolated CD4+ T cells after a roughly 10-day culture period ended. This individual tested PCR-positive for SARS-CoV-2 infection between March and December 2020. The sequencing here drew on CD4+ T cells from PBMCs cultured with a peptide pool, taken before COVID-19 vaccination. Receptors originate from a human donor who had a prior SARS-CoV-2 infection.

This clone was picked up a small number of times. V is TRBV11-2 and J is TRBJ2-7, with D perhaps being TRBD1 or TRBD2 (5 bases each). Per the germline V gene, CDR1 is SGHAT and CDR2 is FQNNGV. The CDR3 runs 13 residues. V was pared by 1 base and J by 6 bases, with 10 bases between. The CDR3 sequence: CASSLGVGTEQYF. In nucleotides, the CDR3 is TGTGCCAGCAGCTTAGGAGTAGGGACCGAGCAGTACTTC.

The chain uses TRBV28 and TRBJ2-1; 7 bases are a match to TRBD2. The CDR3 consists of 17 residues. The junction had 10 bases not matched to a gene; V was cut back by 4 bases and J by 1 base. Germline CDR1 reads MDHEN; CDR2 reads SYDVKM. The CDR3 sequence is CASSSNKLAVSYNEQFF. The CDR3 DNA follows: TGTGCCAGCAGTTCGAACAAGCTAGCGGTGTCCTACAATGAGCAGTTCTTC.

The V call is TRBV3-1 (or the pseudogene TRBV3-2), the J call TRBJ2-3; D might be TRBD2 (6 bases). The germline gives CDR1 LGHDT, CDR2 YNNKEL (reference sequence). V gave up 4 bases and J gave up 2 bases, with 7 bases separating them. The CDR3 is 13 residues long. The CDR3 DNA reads TGTGCCAGCAGCCGGGGGGACACAGATACGCAGTATTTT. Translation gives CASSRGDTDTQYF.

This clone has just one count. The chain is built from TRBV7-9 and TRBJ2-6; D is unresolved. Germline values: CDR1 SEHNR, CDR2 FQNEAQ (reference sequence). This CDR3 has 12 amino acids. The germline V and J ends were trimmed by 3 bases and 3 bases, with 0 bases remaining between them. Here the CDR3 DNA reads TGTGCCAGCAGCTTTGGGGCCAACGTCCTGACTTTC. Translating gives CASSFGANVLTF. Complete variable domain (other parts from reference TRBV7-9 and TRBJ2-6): DTGVSQNPRHKITKRGQNVTFRCDPISEHNRLYWYRQTLGQGPEFLTYFQNEAQLEKSRLLSDRFSAERPKGSFSTLEIQRTEQGDSAMYLCASSFGANVLTFGAGSRLTVL.

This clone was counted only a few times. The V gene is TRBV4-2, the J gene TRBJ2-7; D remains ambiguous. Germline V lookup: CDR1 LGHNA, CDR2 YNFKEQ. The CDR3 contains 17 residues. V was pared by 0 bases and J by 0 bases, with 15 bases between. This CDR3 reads CASSQEFAGPSSYEQYF. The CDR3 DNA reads TGTGCCAGCAGCCAAGAGTTTGCCGGACCGAGCTCCTACGAGCAGTACTTC.

The CDR3 coding sequence is TGTGCCAGCAGTCCCCTCGATGGAGGGACAGGCCTCTACGAGCAGTACTTC. The encoded protein is CASSPLDGGTGLYEQYF. This sequence joins TRBV6-6 and TRBJ2-7; 8 bases agree with TRBD1. J lost 3 bases, V lost 5 bases, and 15 bases had no gene match. Germline lookup yields CDR1 MNHNY and CDR2 SVGAGI (reference sequence). The CDR3 spans 17 residues.

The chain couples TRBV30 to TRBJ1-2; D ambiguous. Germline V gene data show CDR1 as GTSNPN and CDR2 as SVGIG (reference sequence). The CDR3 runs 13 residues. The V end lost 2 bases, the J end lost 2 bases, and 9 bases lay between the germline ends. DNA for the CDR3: TGTGCCTGGAGTCTGGGCAGGAACTATGGCTACACCTTC. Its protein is CAWSLGRNYGYTF.

In DNA form, the CDR3 reads TGTGCCAGCAGCTTACTCTGGGCTAGCGGGAGTGGTAAATACGAGCAGTACTTC. Amino acid sequence: CASSLLWASGSGKYEQYF. The rearrangement joins TRBV7-6 to TRBJ2-7, with 10 bases lining up with TRBD2. The CDR3 covers 18 residues. J gave up 4 bases and V 2 bases, and 14 bases lay outside the gene matches. CDR1 is SGHVS and CDR2 is FNYEAQ in the germline V gene.

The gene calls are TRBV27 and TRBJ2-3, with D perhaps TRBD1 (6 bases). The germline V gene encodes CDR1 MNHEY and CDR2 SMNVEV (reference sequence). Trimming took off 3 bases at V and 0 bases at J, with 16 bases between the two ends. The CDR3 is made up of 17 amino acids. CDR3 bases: TGTGCCAGCAGTTTTTGGGGCACAGGGTTAAGCACAGATACGCAGTATTTT. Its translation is CASSFWGTGLSTDTQYF.

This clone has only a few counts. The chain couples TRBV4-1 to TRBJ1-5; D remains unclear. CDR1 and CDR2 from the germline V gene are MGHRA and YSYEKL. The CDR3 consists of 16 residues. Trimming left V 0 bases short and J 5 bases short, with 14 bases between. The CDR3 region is CASSQEGKGADQPQHF. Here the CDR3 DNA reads TGCGCCAGCAGCCAAGAGGGCAAGGGCGCCGATCAGCCCCAGCATTTT.

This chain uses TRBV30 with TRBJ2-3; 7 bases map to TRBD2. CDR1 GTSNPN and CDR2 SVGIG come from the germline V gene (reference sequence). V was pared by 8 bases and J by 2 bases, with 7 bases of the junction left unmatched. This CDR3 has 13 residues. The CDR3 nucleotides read TGTGCCCACACACTAGCGAACACAGATACGCAGTATTTT. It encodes CAHTLANTDTQYF.

Here the CDR3 reads CASSPAGGEQYF. The DNA for the CDR3 is TGTGCCAGCAGCCCAGCGGGAGGCGAGCAGTACTTC. The rearrangement links TRBV5-4 to TRBJ2-7; TRBD2 aligns across 9 bases. The CDR3 is made up of 12 amino acids. Germline CDR1 is SGHNT and CDR2 is YYREEE (reference sequence). Trimming took 4 bases from V and 6 from J; bases not matched to a gene: 2.

CDR3 nucleotide sequence: TGTGCCAGCAGCCTCCCGTCCGGTGGCTACACCTTC. It yields the protein CASSLPSGGYTF. The chain has TRBV9 and TRBJ1-2; D gene unclear. Germline V CDR1 and CDR2: SGDLS, YYNGEE. The CDR3 contains 12 residues. V gave up 4 bases and J gave up 7 bases, with 11 bases separating them.

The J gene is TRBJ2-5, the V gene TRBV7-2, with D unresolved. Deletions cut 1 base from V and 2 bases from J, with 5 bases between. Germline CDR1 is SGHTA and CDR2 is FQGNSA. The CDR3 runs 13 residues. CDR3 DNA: TGTGCCAGCAGCTTAGAGGTACAAGAGACCCAGTACTTC. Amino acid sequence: CASSLEVQETQYF.

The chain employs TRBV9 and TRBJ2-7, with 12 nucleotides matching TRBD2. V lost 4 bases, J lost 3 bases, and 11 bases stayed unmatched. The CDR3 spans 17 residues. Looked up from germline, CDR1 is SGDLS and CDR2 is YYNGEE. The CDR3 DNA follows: TGTGCCAGCAGCCCTAGCTACACGACTAGCGGGAGCTACGAGCAGTACTTC. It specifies CASSPSYTTSGSYEQYF.

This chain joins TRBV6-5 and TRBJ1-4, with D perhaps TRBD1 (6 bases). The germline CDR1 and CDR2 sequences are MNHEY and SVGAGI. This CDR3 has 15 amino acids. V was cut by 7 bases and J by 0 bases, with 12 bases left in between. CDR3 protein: CASKGQTATNEKLFF. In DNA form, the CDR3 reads TGTGCCAGCAAAGGACAGACTGCAACTAATGAAAAACTGTTTTTT.

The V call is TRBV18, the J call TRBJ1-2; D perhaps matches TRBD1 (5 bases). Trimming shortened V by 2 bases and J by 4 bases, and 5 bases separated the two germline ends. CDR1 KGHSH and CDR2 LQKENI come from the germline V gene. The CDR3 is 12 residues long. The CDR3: CASSPDSYGYTF. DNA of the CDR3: TGTGCCAGCTCACCAGACAGCTATGGCTACACCTTC.

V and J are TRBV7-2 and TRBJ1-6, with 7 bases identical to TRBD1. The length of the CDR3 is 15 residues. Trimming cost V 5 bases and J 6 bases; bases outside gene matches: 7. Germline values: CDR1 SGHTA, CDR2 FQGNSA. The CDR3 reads CASSIQTGTNSPLHF. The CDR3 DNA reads TGTGCCAGCAGCATACAGACAGGGACTAATTCACCCCTCCACTTT. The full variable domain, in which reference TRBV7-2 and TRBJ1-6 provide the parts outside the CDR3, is GAGVSQSPSNKVTEKGKDVELRCDPISGHTALYWYRQSLGQGLEFLIYFQGNSAPDKSGLPSDRFSAERTGGSVSTLTIQRTQQEDSAVYLCASSIQTGTNSPLHFGNGTRLTVT.

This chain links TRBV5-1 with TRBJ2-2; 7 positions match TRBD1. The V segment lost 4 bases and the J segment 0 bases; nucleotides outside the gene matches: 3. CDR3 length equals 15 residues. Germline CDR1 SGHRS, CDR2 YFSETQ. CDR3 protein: CASSRDSTNTGELFF. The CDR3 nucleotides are TGCGCCAGCAGCAGGGACAGTACGAACACCGGGGAGCTGTTTTTT.

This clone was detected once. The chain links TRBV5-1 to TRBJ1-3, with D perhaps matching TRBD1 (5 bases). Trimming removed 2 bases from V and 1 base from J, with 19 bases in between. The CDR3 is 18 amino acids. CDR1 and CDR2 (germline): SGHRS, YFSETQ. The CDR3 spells CASSLRTTTAKSGNTIYF. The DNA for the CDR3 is TGCGCCAGCAGCTTAAGAACCACGACAGCGAAATCTGGAAACACCATATATTTT.